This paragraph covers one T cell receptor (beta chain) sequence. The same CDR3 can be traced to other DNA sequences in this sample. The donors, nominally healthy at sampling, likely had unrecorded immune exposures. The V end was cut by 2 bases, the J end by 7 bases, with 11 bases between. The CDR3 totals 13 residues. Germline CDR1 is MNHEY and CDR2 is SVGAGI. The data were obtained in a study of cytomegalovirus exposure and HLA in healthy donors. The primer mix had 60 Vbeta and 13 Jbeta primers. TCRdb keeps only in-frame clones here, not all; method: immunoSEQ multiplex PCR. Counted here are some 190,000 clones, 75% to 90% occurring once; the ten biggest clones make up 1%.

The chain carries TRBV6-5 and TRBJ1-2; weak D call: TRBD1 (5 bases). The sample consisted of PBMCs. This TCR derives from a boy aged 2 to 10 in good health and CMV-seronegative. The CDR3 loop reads CASSYRQGGGYTF. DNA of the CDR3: TGTGCCAGCAGTTACAGGCAGGGAGGTGGCTACACCTTC.